These 14 T cell receptor beta chains were sequenced from one sample in a study of CD8 T cells in Susac syndrome (dated by TCRdb to about 2019). Libraries were made using the immunoSEQ multiplex PCR assay. RNA was extracted with the RNeasy kit and roughly 0.5 to 1 ug was reverse transcribed using random hexamers. TCRdb ran its own pipeline on the public reads, namely fastp trimming at Q25 and MiXCR clone calling, and kept in-frame beta chains. Rows matching on CDR3 protein sequence are summarized as one entry with the most common DNA and genes. The sample table shows 75,000 to 95,000 distinct CDR3 sequences, and about 95% are seen once. The top ten clones comprise about 0.68% of the sample. Input material: CD8+ T cells from PBMCs. All receptors derive from a human donor with Susac syndrome.

The count of this clonotype is one. The chain uses TRBV30 and TRBJ2-7; a weak D match, TRBD1 (6 bases). The germline CDR1 and CDR2 sequences are GTSNPN and SVGIG (reference sequence). The CDR3 has 12 residues. V shed 4 bases and J shed 6 bases, with 13 bases lying between them. The CDR3 is CAWTAGTTEQYF. The CDR3 coding sequence is TGTGCCTGGACCGCAGGGACAACCGAGCAGTACTTC.

This chain links TRBV25-1 with TRBJ1-2; D may be TRBD1 (6 bases). This CDR3 region has 16 residues. Trimming left V 8 bases short and J 6 bases short, with 25 bases between. Germline V gene lookup returns CDR1 MGHDK and CDR2 SYGVNS. CDR3 bases: TGTGCCAGCCTTAGCGGGGGGCGCATAGGAGAGGATGGCTACACCTTC. Residues: CASLSGGRIGEDGYTF.

V usage is TRBV28 and J usage is TRBJ1-3; TRBD1 might be the D (5 bases). The ends were cut back, 1 base at V and 3 bases at J, with 16 bases in the middle. The germline gives CDR1 MDHEN, CDR2 SYDVKM. This CDR3 comprises 17 residues. The chain's CDR3 is CASSLYRWGVNGNTIYF. The CDR3 nucleotides are TGTGCCAGCAGTTTATATAGATGGGGGGTCAATGGAAACACCATATATTTT.

The rearrangement uses TRBV30 and TRBJ2-6; tentative D call: TRBD2 (7 bases). V dropped 4 bases and J dropped 2 bases, with 15 bases sitting between them. There are 16 residues in the CDR3. The germline V gene encodes CDR1 GTSNPN and CDR2 SVGIG (reference sequence). The CDR3 coding sequence is TGTGCCTGGATGTCCGGGGGGCGCACTGGGGCCAACGTCCTGACTTTC. It yields the protein CAWMSGGRTGANVLTF.

This sequence joins TRBV5-4 and TRBJ2-5; 14 bases match TRBD2. V was clipped by 4 bases and J by 0 bases; unmatched bases: 8. Germline values: CDR1 SGHNT, CDR2 YYREEE (reference sequence). This CDR3 has 18 residues. In DNA form, the CDR3 reads TGTGCCAGCAGCCCGGGACTAGCGGGGGCCTTGTACCAAGAGACCCAGTACTTC. The encoded protein is CASSPGLAGALYQETQYF.

The chain is built from TRBV7-9 and TRBJ1-1; D is uncertain. CDR1 and CDR2 (germline): SEHNR, FQNEAQ (reference sequence). The CDR3 contains 15 residues. V gave up 4 bases and J gave up 1 base, with 13 bases separating them. CDR3 nucleotide sequence: TGTGCCAGCAGCTCTACCTCCGGGGAGAACACTGAAGCTTTCTTT. Residues: CASSSTSGENTEAFF.

This chain links TRBV19 with TRBJ2-4; D might be TRBD1 (6 bases). The CDR3 sequence is 16 residues long. V was pared by 5 bases and J by 6 bases, with 20 bases between. Germline V gene data show CDR1 as LNHDA and CDR2 as SQIVND (reference sequence). DNA for the CDR3: TGTGCCAGTAGTTCTCCCACAGGGAAAAGGGGAAACATTCAGTACTTC. Protein product: CASSSPTGKRGNIQYF.

This clonotype was observed once. The chain has TRBV20-1 and TRBJ2-1; 16 nucleotides match TRBD2. Trimming cost V 4 bases and J 2 bases; bases outside gene matches: 2. Germline CDR1 and CDR2: DFQATT and SNEGSKA (reference sequence). The CDR3 length is 16 residues. The CDR3 nucleotides are TGCAGTGCTACCGGGACTAGCGGGGGGGCCTACAATGAGCAGTTCTTC. This encodes CSATGTSGGAYNEQFF.

The rearrangement joins TRBV7-2 to TRBJ1-2, with D tentatively TRBD1 (5 bases). Germline CDR1 and CDR2: SGHTA and FQGNSA. V lost 5 bases to trimming and J lost 8 bases, with 21 bases between them. The CDR3 runs to 15 residues. Here the CDR3 DNA reads TGTGCCAGCAGCCCCCGGCCTGACAGCAGCAAGGGCTACACCTTC. Amino acids: CASSPRPDSSKGYTF.

V is TRBV30 and J is TRBJ1-2; D uncertain. Germline CDR1 reads GTSNPN; CDR2 reads SVGIG (reference sequence). CDR3 length equals 13 residues. Trimming shortened V by 7 bases and J by 4 bases, and 16 bases separated the two germline ends. CDR3 DNA: TGTGCCTCAACCCCGCGGGAACTCTATGGCTACACCTTC. Its protein product is CASTPRELYGYTF.

CDR3 in DNA: TGTGCCAGCAGCCTTTTAGCGGGGACAGATACGCAGTATTTT. Translating it yields CASSLLAGTDTQYF. V gene TRBV11-2 combines with J gene TRBJ2-3; 8 bases align to TRBD2. With V trimmed by 5 bases and J by 3 bases, 4 bases remained unmatched. Germline V gene sequence: CDR1 SGHAT, CDR2 FQNNGV. The CDR3 is 14 residues long. Full variable domain (remainder filled in from reference TRBV11-2 and TRBJ2-3): EAGVAQSPRYKIIEKRQSVAFWCNPISGHATLYWYQQILGQGPKLLIQFQNNGVVDDSQLPKDRFSAERLKGVDSTLKIQPAKLEDSAVYLCASSLLAGTDTQYFGPGTRLTVL.

This chain joins TRBV4-1 and TRBJ2-3; 7 nucleotides line up with TRBD2. Germline-derived CDR1 and CDR2 are MGHRA and YSYEKL. The length of the CDR3 is 17 residues. Trimming removed 0 bases from V and 1 base from J; junction bases left unmatched: 7. The CDR3 DNA reads TGCGCCAGCAGCCAAGATAGGGCTCGGGGGGGCACAGATACGCAGTATTTT. Translating gives CASSQDRARGGTDTQYF.

The chain uses TRBV4-2 and TRBJ2-3; no reliable D call. V shed 0 bases and J shed 4 bases, with 14 bases lying between them. This CDR3 is built from 16 residues. Per germline, CDR1 LGHNA and CDR2 YNFKEQ. The CDR3 bases are TGTGCCAGCAGCCAAGAAGCGACCCCACGGTCAGATACGCAGTATTTT. Its protein is CASSQEATPRSDTQYF.

The chain is built from TRBV6-1 and TRBJ1-2, with 7 bases matching TRBD1. This CDR3 is built from 18 residues. Looked up from germline, CDR1 is MNHNS and CDR2 is SASEGT. The ends lost 7 bases at V and 8 bases at J; junction bases unmatched: 25. The CDR3 spells CASTLTTGANFGWEGYTF. CDR3 coding DNA: TGTGCCAGCACCCTTACAACAGGGGCCAATTTTGGTTGGGAGGGCTACACCTTC.